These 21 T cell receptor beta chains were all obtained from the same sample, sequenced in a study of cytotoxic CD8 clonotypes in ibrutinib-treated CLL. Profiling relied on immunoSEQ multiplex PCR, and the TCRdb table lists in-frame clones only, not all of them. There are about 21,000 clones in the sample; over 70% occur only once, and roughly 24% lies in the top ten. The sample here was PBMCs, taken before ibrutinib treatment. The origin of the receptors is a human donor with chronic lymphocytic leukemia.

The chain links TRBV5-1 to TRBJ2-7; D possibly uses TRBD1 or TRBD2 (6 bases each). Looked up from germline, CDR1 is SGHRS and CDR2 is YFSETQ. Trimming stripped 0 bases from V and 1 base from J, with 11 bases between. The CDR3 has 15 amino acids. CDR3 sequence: CASSLGGGWSYEQYF. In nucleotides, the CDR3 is TGCGCCAGCAGCTTGGGAGGGGGGTGGTCCTACGAGCAGTACTTC.

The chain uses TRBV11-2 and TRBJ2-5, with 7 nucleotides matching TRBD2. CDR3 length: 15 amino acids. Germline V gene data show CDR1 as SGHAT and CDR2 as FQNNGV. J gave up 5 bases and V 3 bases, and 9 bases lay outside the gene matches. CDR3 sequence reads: CASSFGGGPGETQYF. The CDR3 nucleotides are TGTGCCAGCAGCTTTGGGGGAGGGCCGGGGGAGACCCAGTACTTC.

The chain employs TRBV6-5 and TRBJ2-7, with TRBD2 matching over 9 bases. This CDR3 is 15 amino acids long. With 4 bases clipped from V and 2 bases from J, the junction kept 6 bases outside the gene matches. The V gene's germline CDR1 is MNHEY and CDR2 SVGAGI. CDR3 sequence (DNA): TGTGCCAGCAGTTCCTACTCTAGCGGGGCCTACGAGCAGTACTTC. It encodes CASSSYSSGAYEQYF.

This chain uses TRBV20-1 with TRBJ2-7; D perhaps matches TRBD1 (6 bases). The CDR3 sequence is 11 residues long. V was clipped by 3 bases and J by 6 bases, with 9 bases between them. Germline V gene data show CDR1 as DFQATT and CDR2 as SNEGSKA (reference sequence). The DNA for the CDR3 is TGCAGTGCTAGTTCAGGGGTCGAGCAGTACTTC. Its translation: CSASSGVEQYF.

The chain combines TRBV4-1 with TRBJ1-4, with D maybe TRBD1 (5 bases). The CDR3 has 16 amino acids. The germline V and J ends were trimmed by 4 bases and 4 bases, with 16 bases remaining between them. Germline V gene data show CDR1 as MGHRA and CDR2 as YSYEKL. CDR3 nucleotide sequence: TGCGCCAGCAGCCTAATAGAGGGGTCCTTTAATGAAAAACTGTTTTTT. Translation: CASSLIEGSFNEKLFF.

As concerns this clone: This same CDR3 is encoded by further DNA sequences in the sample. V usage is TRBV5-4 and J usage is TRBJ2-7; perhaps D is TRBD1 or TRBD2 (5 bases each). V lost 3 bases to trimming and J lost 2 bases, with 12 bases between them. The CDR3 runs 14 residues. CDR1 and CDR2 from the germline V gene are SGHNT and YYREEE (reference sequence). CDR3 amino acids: CASSYGLGPYEQYF. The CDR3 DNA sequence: TGTGCCAGCAGCTATGGGTTGGGACCCTACGAGCAGTACTTC.

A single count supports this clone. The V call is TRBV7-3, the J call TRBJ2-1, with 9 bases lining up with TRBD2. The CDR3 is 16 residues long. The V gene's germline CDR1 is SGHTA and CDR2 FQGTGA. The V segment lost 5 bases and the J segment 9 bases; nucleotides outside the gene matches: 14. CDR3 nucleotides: TGTGCCAGCAGCACAACGGGCGGGAGGGGGGCCCGTGAGCAGTTCTTC. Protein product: CASSTTGGRGAREQFF.

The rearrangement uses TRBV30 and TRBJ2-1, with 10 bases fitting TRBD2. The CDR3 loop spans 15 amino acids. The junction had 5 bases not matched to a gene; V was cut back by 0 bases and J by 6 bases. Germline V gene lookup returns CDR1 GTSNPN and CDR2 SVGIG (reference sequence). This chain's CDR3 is CAWSVLAGTFNEQFF. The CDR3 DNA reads TGTGCCTGGAGTGTACTAGCGGGAACTTTCAATGAGCAGTTCTTC.

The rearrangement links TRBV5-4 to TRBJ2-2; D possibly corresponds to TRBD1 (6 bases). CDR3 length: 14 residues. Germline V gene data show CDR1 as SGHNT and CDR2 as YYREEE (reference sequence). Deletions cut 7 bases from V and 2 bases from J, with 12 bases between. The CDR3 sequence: CASGADSNTGELFF. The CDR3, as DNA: TGTGCCAGCGGTGCGGACAGCAACACCGGGGAGCTGTTTTTT. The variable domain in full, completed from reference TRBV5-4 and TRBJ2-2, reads ETGVTQSPTHLIKTRGQQVTLRCSSQSGHNTVSWYQQALGQGPQFIFQYYREEENGRGNFPPRFSGLQFPNYSSELNVNALELDDSALYLCASGADSNTGELFFGEGSRLTVL.

The CDR3 loop reads CASSRISGLQADTQYF. The CDR3 DNA is TGTGCCAGCAGCCGAATTAGCGGCCTTCAGGCAGATACGCAGTATTTT. The chain carries TRBV4-2 and TRBJ2-3, with D perhaps TRBD2 (6 bases). The germline V gene has CDR1 LGHNA and CDR2 YNFKEQ. The CDR3 is 16 amino acids. Trimming took off 4 bases at V and 4 bases at J, with 18 bases between the two ends.

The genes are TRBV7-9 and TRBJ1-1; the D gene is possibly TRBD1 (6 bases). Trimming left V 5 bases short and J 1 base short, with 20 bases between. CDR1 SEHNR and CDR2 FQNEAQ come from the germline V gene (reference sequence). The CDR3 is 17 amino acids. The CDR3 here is CASSHGQRVDKNTEAFF. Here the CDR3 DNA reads TGTGCCAGCAGCCACGGACAGAGGGTTGATAAGAACACTGAAGCTTTCTTT.

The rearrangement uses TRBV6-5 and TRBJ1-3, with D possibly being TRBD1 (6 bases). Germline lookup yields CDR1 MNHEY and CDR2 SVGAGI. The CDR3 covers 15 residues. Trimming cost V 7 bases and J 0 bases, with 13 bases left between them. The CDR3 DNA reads TGTGCCAGCACCAGTGACAGGTACTCTGGAAACACCATATATTTT. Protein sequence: CASTSDRYSGNTIYF.

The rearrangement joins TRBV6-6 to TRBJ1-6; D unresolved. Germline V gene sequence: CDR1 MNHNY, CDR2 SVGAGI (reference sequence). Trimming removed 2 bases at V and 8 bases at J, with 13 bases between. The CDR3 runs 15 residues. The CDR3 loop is CASSYTPPWDSPLHF. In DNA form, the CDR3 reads TGTGCCAGCAGTTACACACCACCGTGGGATTCACCCCTCCACTTT.

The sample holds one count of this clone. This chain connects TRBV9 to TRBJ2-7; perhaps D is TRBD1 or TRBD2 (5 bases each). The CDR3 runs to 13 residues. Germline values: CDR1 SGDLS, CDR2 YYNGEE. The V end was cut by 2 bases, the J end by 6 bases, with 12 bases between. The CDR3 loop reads CASSVGTLGEQYF. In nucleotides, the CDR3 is TGTGCCAGCAGCGTCGGGACCCTAGGCGAGCAGTACTTC.

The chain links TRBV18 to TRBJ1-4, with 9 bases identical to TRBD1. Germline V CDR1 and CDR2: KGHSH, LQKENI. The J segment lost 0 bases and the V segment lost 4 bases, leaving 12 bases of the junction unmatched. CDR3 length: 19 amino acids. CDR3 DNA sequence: TGTGCCAGCTCACGACGGACAGGGGAGACTCTCACAACTAATGAAAAACTGTTTTTT. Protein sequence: CASSRRTGETLTTNEKLFF. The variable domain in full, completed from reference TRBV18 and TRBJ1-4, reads NAGVMQNPRHLVRRRGQEARLRCSPMKGHSHVYWYRQLPEEGLKFMVYLQKENIIDESGMPKERFSAEFPKEGPSILRIQQVVRGDSAAYFCASSRRTGETLTTNEKLFFGSGTQLSVL.

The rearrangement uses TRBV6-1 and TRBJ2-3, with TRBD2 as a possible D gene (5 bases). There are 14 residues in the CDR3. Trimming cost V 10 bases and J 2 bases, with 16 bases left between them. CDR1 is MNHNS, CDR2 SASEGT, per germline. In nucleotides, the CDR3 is TGTGCCACTTCTCCTAGCCCCTCCACAGATACGCAGTATTTT. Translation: CATSPSPSTDTQYF.

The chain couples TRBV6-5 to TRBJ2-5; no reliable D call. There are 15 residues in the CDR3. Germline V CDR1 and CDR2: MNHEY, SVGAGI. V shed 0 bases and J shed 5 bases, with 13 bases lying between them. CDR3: CASSYSLGLGETQYF. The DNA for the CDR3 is TGTGCCAGCAGTTACTCCCTGGGTCTTGGCGAGACCCAGTACTTC.

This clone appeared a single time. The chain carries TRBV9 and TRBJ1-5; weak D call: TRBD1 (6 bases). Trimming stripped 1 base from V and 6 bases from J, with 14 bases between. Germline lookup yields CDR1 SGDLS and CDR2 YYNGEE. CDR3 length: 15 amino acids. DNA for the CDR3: TGTGCCAGCAGCGTATCAGGGGTAGAGGGTCAGCCCCAGCATTTT. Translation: CASSVSGVEGQPQHF.

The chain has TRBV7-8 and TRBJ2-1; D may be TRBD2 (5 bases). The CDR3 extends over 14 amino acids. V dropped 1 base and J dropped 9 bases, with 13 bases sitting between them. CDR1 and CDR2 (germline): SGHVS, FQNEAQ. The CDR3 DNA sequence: TGTGCCAGCAGCTTAGATTCTAGCTGGTTTGAGCAGTTCTTC. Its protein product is CASSLDSSWFEQFF.

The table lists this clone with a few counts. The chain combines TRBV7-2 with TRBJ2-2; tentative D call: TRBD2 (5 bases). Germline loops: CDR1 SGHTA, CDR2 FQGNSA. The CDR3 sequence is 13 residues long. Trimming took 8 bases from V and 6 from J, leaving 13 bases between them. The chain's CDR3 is CASGRVYAGELFF. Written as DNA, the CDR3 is TGTGCCAGCGGGAGAGTCTACGCCGGGGAGCTGTTTTTT.

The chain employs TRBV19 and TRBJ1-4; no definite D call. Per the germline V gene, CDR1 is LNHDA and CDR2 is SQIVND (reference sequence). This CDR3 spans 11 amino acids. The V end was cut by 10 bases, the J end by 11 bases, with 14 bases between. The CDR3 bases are TGTGCCACGGACTTGGGAGGGAAACTGTTTTTT. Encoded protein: CATDLGGKLFF.